This TCR beta chain stems from a study of OX40 agonist ivuxolimab in advanced cancers. The CDR3 length is 15 residues. Trimming removed 1 base from V and 1 base from J, with 9 bases in between. Per germline, CDR1 SGDLS and CDR2 YYNGEE. Profiled with immunoSEQ multiplex PCR; TCRdb holds only in-frame clones, not every one. This sample carries over 70,000 clones, 89% of them seen once, and the ten largest clones take 0.15% to 0.2%. The sequence came from an adult with an advanced solid tumor such as melanoma, head and neck, liver or kidney cancer. The sample here was CD4+ or CD8+ T cells sorted from blood, taken in a trial of the OX40 agonist ivuxolimab. The chain couples TRBV9 to TRBJ2-1, with D tentatively TRBD1 (5 bases). The CDR3 sequence: CASSVPAGSYNEQFF. The CDR3 DNA is TGTGCCAGCAGCGTACCGGCAGGGTCCTACAATGAGCAGTTCTTC.